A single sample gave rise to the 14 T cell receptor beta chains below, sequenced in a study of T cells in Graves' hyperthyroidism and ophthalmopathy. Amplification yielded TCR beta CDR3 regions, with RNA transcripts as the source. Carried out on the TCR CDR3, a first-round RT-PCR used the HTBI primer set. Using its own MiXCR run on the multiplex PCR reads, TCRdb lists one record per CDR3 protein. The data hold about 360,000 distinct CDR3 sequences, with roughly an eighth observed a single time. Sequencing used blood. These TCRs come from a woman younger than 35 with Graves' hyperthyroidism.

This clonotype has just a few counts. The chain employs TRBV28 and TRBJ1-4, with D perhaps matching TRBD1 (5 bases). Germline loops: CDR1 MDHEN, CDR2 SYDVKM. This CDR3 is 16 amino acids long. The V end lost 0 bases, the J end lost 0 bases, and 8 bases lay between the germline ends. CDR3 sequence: CASSLWTATTNEKLFF. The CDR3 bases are TGTGCCAGCAGTTTATGGACAGCGACAACTAATGAAAAACTGTTTTTT.

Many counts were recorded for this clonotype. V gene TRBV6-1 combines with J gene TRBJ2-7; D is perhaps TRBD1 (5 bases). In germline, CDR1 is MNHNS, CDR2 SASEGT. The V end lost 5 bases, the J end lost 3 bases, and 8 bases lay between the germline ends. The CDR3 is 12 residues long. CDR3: CASSIRVYEQYF. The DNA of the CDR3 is TGTGCCAGCAGTATCAGGGTCTACGAGCAGTACTTC.

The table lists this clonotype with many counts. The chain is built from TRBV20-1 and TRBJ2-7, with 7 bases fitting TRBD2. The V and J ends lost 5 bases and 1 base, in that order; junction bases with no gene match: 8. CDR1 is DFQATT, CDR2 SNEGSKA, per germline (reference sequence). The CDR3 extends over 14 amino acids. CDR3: CSAGPGLVSYEQYF. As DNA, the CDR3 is TGCAGTGCTGGACCCGGACTAGTTTCCTACGAGCAGTACTTC.

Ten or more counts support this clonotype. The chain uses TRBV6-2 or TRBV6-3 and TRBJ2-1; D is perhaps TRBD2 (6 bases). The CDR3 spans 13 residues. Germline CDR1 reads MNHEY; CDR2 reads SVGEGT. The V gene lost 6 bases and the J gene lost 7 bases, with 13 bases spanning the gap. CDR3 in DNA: TGTGCCAGCAGCCCGGGAGAAGTTAATGAGCAGTTCTTC. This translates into CASSPGEVNEQFF.

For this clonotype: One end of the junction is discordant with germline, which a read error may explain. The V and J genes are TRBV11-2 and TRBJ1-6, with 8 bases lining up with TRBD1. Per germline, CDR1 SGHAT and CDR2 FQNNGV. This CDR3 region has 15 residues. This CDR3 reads CASSIDRGARSPLHF. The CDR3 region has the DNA TGTGCCAGCAGCATAGACAGGGGCGCACGGTCACCCCTCCACTTT. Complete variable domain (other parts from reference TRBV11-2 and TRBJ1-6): EAGVAQSPRYKIIEKRQSVAFWCNPISGHATLYWYQQILGQGPKLLIQFQNNGVVDDSQLPKDRFSAERLKGVDSTLKIQPAKLEDSAVYLCASSIDRGARSPLHFGNGTRLTVT.

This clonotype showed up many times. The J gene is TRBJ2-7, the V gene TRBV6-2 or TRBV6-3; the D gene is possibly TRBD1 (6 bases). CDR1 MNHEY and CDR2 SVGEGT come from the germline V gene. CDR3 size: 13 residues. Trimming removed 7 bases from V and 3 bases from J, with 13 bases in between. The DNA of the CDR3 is TGTGCCAGCACGACAGGAGGAAACTACGAGCAGTACTTC. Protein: CASTTGGNYEQYF.

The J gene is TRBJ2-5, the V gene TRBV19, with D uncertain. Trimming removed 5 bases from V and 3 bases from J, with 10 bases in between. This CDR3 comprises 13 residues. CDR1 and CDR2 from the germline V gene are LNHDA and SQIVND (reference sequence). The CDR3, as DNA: TGTGCCAGTAGTTCCTGGACGGAAGAGACCCAGTACTTC. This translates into CASSSWTEETQYF.

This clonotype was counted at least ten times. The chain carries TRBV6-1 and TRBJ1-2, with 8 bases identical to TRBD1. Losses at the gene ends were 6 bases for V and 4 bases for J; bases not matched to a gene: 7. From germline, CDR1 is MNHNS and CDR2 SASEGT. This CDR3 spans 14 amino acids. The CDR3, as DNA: TGTGCCAGCAGACCCGGACAGGGTTCCTATGGCTACACCTTC. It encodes CASRPGQGSYGYTF.

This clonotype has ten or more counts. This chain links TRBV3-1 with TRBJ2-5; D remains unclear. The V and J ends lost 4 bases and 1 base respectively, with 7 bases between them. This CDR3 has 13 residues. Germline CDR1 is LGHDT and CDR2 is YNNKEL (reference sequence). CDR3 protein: CASSRAPQETQYF. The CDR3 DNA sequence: TGTGCCAGCAGCCGAGCGCCCCAAGAGACCCAGTACTTC.

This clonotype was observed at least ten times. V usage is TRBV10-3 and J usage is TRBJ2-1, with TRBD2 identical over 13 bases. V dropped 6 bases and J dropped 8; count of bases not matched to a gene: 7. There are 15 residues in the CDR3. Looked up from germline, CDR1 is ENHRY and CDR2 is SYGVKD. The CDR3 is CAIRAGTSGNDEQFF. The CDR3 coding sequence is TGTGCCATCAGGGCCGGGACTAGCGGGAACGATGAGCAGTTCTTC.

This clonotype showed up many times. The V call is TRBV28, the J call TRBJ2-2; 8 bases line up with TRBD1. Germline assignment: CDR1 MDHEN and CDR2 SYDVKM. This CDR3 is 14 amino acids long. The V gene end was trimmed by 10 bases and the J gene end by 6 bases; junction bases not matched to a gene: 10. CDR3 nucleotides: TGTGCCACCCCGGGCCGGGACAGGCCCGGGGAGCTGTTTTTT. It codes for CATPGRDRPGELFF. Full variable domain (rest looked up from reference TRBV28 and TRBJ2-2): DVKVTQSSRYLVKRTGEKVFLECVQDMDHENMFWYRQDPGLGLRLIYFSYDVKMKEKGDIPEGYSVSREKKERFSLILESASTNQTSMYLCATPGRDRPGELFFGEGSRLTVL.

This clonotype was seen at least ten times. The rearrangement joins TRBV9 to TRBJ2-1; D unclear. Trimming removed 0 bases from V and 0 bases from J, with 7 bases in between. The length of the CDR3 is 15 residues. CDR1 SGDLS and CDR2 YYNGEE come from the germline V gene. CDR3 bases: TGTGCCAGCAGCGTAGGGCAGAGCTCCTACAATGAGCAGTTCTTC. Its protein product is CASSVGQSSYNEQFF. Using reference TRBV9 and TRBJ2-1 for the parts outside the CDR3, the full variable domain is DSGVTQTPKHLITATGQRVTLRCSPRSGDLSVYWYQQSLDQGLQFLIQYYNGEERAKGNILERFSAQQFPDLHSELNLSSLELGDSALYFCASSVGQSSYNEQFFGPGTRLTVL.

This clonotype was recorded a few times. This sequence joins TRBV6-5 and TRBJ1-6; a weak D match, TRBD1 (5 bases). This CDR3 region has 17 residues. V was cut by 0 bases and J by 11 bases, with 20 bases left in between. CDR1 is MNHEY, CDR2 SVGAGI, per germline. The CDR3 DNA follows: TGTGCCAGCAGTTACTCTGGCAGGGCCACTCATCCTCCACCCCTCCACTTT. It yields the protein CASSYSGRATHPPPLHF.

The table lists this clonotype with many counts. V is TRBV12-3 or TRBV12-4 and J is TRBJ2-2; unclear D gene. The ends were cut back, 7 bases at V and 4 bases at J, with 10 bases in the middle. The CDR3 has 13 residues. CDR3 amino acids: CASTTAGTGELFF. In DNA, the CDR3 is TGTGCCAGCACTACGGCAGGCACCGGGGAGCTGTTTTTT.